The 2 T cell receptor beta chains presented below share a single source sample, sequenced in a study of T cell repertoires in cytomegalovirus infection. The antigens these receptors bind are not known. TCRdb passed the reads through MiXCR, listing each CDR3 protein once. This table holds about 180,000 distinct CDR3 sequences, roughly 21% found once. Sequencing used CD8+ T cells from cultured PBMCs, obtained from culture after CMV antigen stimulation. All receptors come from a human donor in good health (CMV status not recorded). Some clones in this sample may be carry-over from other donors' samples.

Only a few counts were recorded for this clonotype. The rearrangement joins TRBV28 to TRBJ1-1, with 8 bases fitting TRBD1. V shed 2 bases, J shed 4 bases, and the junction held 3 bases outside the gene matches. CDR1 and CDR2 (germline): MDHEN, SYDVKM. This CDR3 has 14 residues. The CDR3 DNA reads TGTGCCAGCAGTTTAGACAGGGGTTTCACTGAAGCTTTCTTT. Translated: CASSLDRGFTEAFF.

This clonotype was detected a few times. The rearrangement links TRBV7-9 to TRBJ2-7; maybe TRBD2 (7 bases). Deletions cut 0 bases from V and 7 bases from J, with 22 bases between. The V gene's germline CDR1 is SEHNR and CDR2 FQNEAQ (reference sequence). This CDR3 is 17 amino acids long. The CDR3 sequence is CASSLALGRGTSGEQYF. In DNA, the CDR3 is TGTGCCAGCAGCTTAGCGCTTGGGAGGGGGACTTCGGGGGAGCAGTACTTC.